The 9 T cell receptor beta chains presented below share a single source sample, sequenced in a study of T cell repertoires in cytomegalovirus infection. TCRdb fed the reads into MiXCR, producing one record per CDR3 protein. Here the sample spans about 900,000 distinct CDR3 sequences, 30% to 40% being singletons. Their specific antigens are unknown. Sample: cultured CD8+ T cells from PBMCs, taken from culture after CMV antigen stimulation. These receptors came from a human donor in good health (CMV status not recorded). Some clones in this sample may be carry-over from other donors' samples.

This chain's CDR3 is CASSAPGQGRSGWETQYF. Written as DNA, the CDR3 is TGTGCCAGCAGCGCCCCGGGACAGGGAAGATCCGGTTGGGAGACCCAGTACTTC. The rearrangement links TRBV7-9 to TRBJ2-5; 9 bases agree with TRBD1. CDR1 and CDR2 from the germline V gene are SEHNR and FQNEAQ (reference sequence). This CDR3 is built from 18 residues. After removal of 5 bases from V and 5 bases from J, the junction contained 18 bases not matched to a gene.

This clonotype was seen at least ten times. The rearrangement uses TRBV7-6 and TRBJ2-3; 10 positions agree with TRBD1. This CDR3 spans 17 amino acids. V was pared by 5 bases and J by 4 bases, with 12 bases of the junction left unmatched. Germline V gene sequence: CDR1 SGHVS, CDR2 FNYEAQ. The CDR3 nucleotides are TGTGCCAGCAGCGGTAGCCGGGACAGGGGCCAGCCAGATACGCAGTATTTT. It yields the protein CASSGSRDRGQPDTQYF.

In its sample, this clonotype was seen many times. This sequence joins TRBV7-2 and TRBJ1-2, with 7 bases lining up with TRBD1. This CDR3 spans 13 amino acids. The V segment lost 5 bases and the J segment 7 bases; nucleotides outside the gene matches: 7. The germline V gene has CDR1 SGHTA and CDR2 FQGNSA. CDR3 nucleotide sequence: TGTGCCAGCAGCGCTAGGGACAGTGCTGGCTACACCTTC. It encodes CASSARDSAGYTF.

V gene TRBV12-3 or TRBV12-4 combines with J gene TRBJ2-2, with D maybe TRBD2 (6 bases). This CDR3 has 16 residues. The V and J ends lost 3 bases and 2 bases respectively, with 13 bases between them. The CDR3 coding sequence is TGTGCCAGCAGTTTCCATGGAGGGCCTAACACCGGGGAGCTGTTTTTT. It encodes CASSFHGGPNTGELFF.

J is TRBJ2-6 and V is TRBV20-1, with D hard to call. The germline V gene has CDR1 DFQATT and CDR2 SNEGSKA (reference sequence). V lost 0 bases and J 0 bases, leaving 6 bases between the germline ends. The CDR3 is 15 amino acids. The CDR3 reads CSARDPDSGANVLTF. The CDR3 DNA reads TGCAGTGCTAGAGACCCAGACTCTGGGGCCAACGTCCTGACTTTC.

J is TRBJ1-2 and V is TRBV19; perhaps TRBD1 as D (5 bases). CDR3 length equals 13 residues. V shed 10 bases and J shed 1 base, with 13 bases lying between them. Germline V gene sequence: CDR1 LNHDA, CDR2 SQIVND (reference sequence). CDR3 in amino acids: CATQGLINYGYTF. In DNA form, the CDR3 reads TGTGCCACTCAGGGATTAATTAACTATGGCTACACCTTC. The whole variable domain, filled in from reference TRBV19 and TRBJ1-2, reads DGGITQSPKYLFRKEGQNVTLSCEQNLNHDAMYWYRQDPGQGLRLIYYSQIVNDFQKGDIAEGYSVSREKKESFPLTVTSAQKNPTAFYLCATQGLINYGYTFGSGTRLTVV.

V is TRBV7-9 and J is TRBJ2-3; tentative D call: TRBD2 (5 bases). V gave up 10 bases and J gave up 2 bases, with 25 bases separating them. Germline V CDR1 and CDR2: SEHNR, FQNEAQ (reference sequence). The length of the CDR3 is 17 residues. CDR3 region: CANSPPGKGSITDTQYF. The CDR3 DNA follows: TGTGCCAACAGTCCCCCGGGAAAGGGCAGTATCACAGATACGCAGTATTTT.

This clonotype was seen a handful of times. Sequence at one end of the junction differs from germline and may be a read error. This chain uses TRBV19 with TRBJ2-1, with a tentative D call TRBD2 (6 bases). CDR3 length: 15 residues. CDR1 and CDR2 (germline): LNHDA, SQIVND (reference sequence). The CDR3 coding sequence is TGTGCCAGTGCCCAGTGGGGACTGGAATACAATGAGCAGTTCTTT. Its translation: CASAQWGLEYNEQFF.

This clonotype was observed many times. The J gene is TRBJ2-3, the V gene TRBV7-2; 11 nucleotides match TRBD2. Germline V gives CDR1 SGHTA, CDR2 FQGNSA. The length of the CDR3 is 15 residues. V shed 4 bases and J 5 bases; nucleotides not matched to a gene: 5. The CDR3 loop is CASSYSGGAQDTQYF. The CDR3 coding sequence is TGTGCCAGCAGCTATAGCGGGGGGGCCCAAGATACGCAGTATTTT.